These T cell receptor beta chains were read from a single sample in a study of spatial heterogeneity in lung cancer. TCRdb re-called the 5' RACE reads through MiXCR, storing one row per CDR3 protein. The sample lists tens of thousands of distinct CDR3 sequences; roughly 5% were seen once. The source was PBMCs, collected at follow-up. The receptors were gathered from a female donor with early-stage non-small cell lung cancer. The CDR3 runs from the conserved cysteine through the conserved F or W. The D gene is left open where the match is weak. Part of the rows lack a size; the others show once, few, many or a class for expanded clones.

>TRBJ2-3|many|TRBD2|TRBV25-1
CASSKTGRGKDTQYF
TGTGCCAGCAGCAAAACCGGGAGGGGGAAGGATACGCAGTATTTT
>TRBJ2-5|.|.|TRBV12-3/TRBV12-4
CASSPHGQLGETQYF
TGTGCCAGCAGTCCGCATGGACAACTGGGAGAGACCCAGTACTTC
>TRBJ2-7|many|.|TRBV7-2
CASSLRGDYVEQYF
TGTGCCAGCAGCCTCCGGGGAGACTACGTGGAGCAGTACTTC
>TRBJ2-1|many|TRBD2|TRBV12-3/TRBV12-4
CASSLTSGSFEQFF
TGTGCCAGCAGCTTAACTAGCGGGAGCTTTGAGCAGTTCTTC
>TRBJ2-3|many|.|TRBV28
CASSFGGGDTDTQYF
TGTGCCAGCAGTTTCGGGGGCGGAGATACAGATACGCAGTATTTT
>TRBJ1-5|many|.|TRBV7-9
CASSLAFGRRNQPQHF
TGTGCCAGCAGCTTAGCCTTCGGACGGCGCAATCAGCCCCAGCATTTT
>TRBJ2-1|medium-sized|.|TRBV29-1
CSVDPSGLYNEQFF
TGCAGCGTTGACCCAAGCGGGCTATACAATGAGCAGTTCTTC
>TRBJ2-5|few|.|TRBV20-1
CSAIQGARETQYF
TGCAGTGCCATACAGGGCGCACGGGAGACCCAGTACTTC
>TRBJ1-4|many|.|TRBV12-3/TRBV12-4
CASSLFGSTNEKLFF
TGTGCCAGCAGTTTATTCGGCTCAACTAATGAAAAACTGTTTTTT
>TRBJ1-5|many|.|TRBV20-1
CSARDSNRPNQPQHF
TGCAGTGCTAGAGATAGTAACAGGCCAAATCAGCCCCAGCATTTT
>TRBJ1-6|few|.|TRBV10-3
CAISDATKPIHF
TGTGCCATCAGTGATGCGACGAAACCAATCCACTTT
>TRBJ1-2|many|.|TRBV28
CASLGGRGGYTF
TGTGCCAGCTTAGGAGGGAGAGGCGGCTACACCTTC
>TRBJ1-1|.|.|TRBV29-1
CSVTRMNTEAFF
TGCAGCGTCACTCGAATGAACACTGAAGCTTTCTTT
>TRBJ2-3|medium-sized|TRBD2|TRBV4-2
CASSQEAVGGGGFGTQYF
TGTGCCAGCAGCCAAGAGGCTGTCGGGGGGGGCGGTTTCGGAACGCAGTATTTT
>TRBJ2-2|many|TRBD2|TRBV15
CATSREPGGPTGELFF
TGTGCCACCAGCAGGGAGCCGGGGGGGCCCACCGGGGAGCTGTTTTTT
>TRBJ2-3|many|.|TRBV7-9
CASSLGGGVTDTQYF
TGTGCCAGCAGCTTAGGCGGCGGGGTGACAGATACGCAGTATTTT
>TRBJ2-2|many|TRBD1|TRBV4-1
CASSPGQYAGELFF
TGCGCCAGCAGCCCGGGACAGTATGCCGGGGAGCTGTTTTTT
>TRBJ1-2|many|TRBD1|TRBV7-2
CASRGTGGQYGYTF
TGTGCCAGCAGGGGGACAGGGGGCCAATATGGCTACACCTTC
>TRBJ2-3|many|.|TRBV29-1
CSFSLGSSTDTQYF
TGCAGCTTTTCCCTTGGGTCCAGCACAGATACGCAGTATTTT
>TRBJ1-1|.|.|TRBV3-1
CASSQVGGAHTEAFF
TGTGCCAGCAGCCAAGTTGGGGGCGCTCACACTGAAGCTTTCTTT
>TRBJ2-1|.|.|TRBV3-1
CASSRNNEQFF
TGTGCCAGCAGTCGTAACAATGAGCAGTTCTTC
>TRBJ1-1|.|.|TRBV6-6
CASRNRKGDTEAFF
TGTGCCAGCAGAAACCGAAAGGGAGACACTGAAGCTTTCTTT
>TRBJ2-7|.|TRBD2|TRBV6-2/TRBV6-3
CASNLAGRTYEQYF
TGTGCCAGCAACCTAGCGGGGCGTACCTACGAGCAGTACTTC
>TRBJ2-2|many|.|TRBV20-1
CSATGPPSGGELFF
TGCAGTGCTACGGGACCCCCATCGGGCGGGGAGCTGTTTTTT
>TRBJ1-1|many|.|TRBV20-1
CSAPTPGRQNTEAFF
TGCAGTGCCCCTACACCGGGCCGCCAGAACACTGAAGCTTTCTTT
>TRBJ2-2|many|.|TRBV6-2/TRBV6-3
CASSYSPDTGELFF
TGTGCCAGCAGTTACTCGCCTGACACCGGGGAGCTGTTTTTT
>TRBJ2-5|many|.|TRBV28
CASSLVEPGKRETQYF
TGTGCCAGCAGTTTGGTTGAACCGGGAAAAAGGGAGACCCAGTACTTC
>TRBJ2-1|many|.|TRBV6-5
CASRVNEQFF
TGTGCCAGCAGGGTTAATGAGCAGTTCTTC
>TRBJ2-5|many|TRBD1|TRBV7-9
CASSSGTGLETQYF
TGTGCCAGCAGCTCCGGGACAGGGTTAGAGACCCAGTACTTC
>TRBJ2-3|many|.|TRBV11-2
CASSLLVGSDTQYF
TGTGCCAGCAGCTTACTAGTGGGATCAGATACGCAGTATTTT
>TRBJ2-5|many|TRBD1|TRBV12-3/TRBV12-4
CASLGQGQETQYF
TGTGCCAGCCTAGGACAGGGTCAAGAGACCCAGTACTTC
>TRBJ1-2|many|TRBD1|TRBV10-3
CAVQSGTEGYTF
TGTGCCGTCCAGAGTGGGACAGAGGGCTACACCTTC
>TRBJ2-3|many|TRBD1|TRBV12-3/TRBV12-4
CASSFGTGGTDTQYF
TGTGCCAGCAGTTTCGGGACAGGGGGCACAGATACGCAGTATTTT
>TRBJ1-2|many|TRBD1|TRBV20-1
CSARGGDRGQDGYTF
TGCAGTGCTAGGGGTGGGGACAGGGGGCAGGATGGCTACACCTTC
>TRBJ2-3|few|TRBD2|TRBV18
CASSPTSGTTDTQYF
TGTGCCAGCTCACCAACTAGCGGGACAACAGATACGCAGTATTTT
>TRBJ2-7|many|.|TRBV4-2
CASSQDRTEQYF
TGTGCCAGCAGCCAAGATAGGACCGAGCAGTACTTC
>TRBJ2-7|many|TRBD1|TRBV19
CASSRGTGYSYEQYF
TGTGCCAGTAGTAGGGGGACAGGATATTCCTACGAGCAGTACTTC
>TRBJ2-1|many|.|TRBV12-3/TRBV12-4
CASSPTSNEQFF
TGTGCCAGCAGTCCCACAAGCAATGAGCAGTTCTTC
>TRBJ2-4|many|TRBD2|TRBV7-9
CASSLAELAKNIQYF
TGTGCCAGCAGCCTAGCGGAGCTGGCCAAAAACATTCAGTACTTC
>TRBJ2-1|many|.|TRBV7-2
CASARAPGAYNEQFF
TGTGCCAGCGCTAGGGCCCCGGGGGCCTACAATGAGCAGTTCTTC
>TRBJ1-6|many|.|TRBV6-5
CASSYSGPSSPLHF
TGTGCCAGCAGTTATTCGGGACCGTCTTCACCCCTCCACTTT
>TRBJ1-1|many|.|TRBV7-9
CASSLQEPTEAFF
TGTGCCAGCAGCTTACAAGAGCCCACTGAAGCTTTCTTT
>TRBJ2-7|.|TRBD1|TRBV11-3
CASSTPGQGEQYF
TGTGCCAGCAGCACGCCGGGACAGGGCGAGCAGTACTTC
>TRBJ2-3|.|.|TRBV20-1
CSASQGPFTDTQYF
TGCAGTGCTAGTCAGGGCCCATTCACAGATACGCAGTATTTT
>TRBJ1-1|.|.|TRBV6-5
CASSFLPMNTEAFF
TGTGCCAGCAGTTTCTTACCTATGAACACTGAAGCTTTCTTT
>TRBJ2-3|many|.|TRBV12-3/TRBV12-4
CASSLGDTQYF
TGTGCCAGCAGTTTAGGGGATACGCAGTATTTT
>TRBJ1-5|many|.|TRBV29-1
CSAGGESQPQHF
TGCAGCGCGGGGGGAGAGAGTCAGCCCCAGCATTTT
>TRBJ1-2|.|.|TRBV28
CASSTVGGGLYGYTF
TGTGCCAGCAGTACCGTGGGCGGAGGACTCTATGGCTACACCTTC
>TRBJ1-2|many|TRBD1|TRBV10-3
CAISESDRAGPYGYTF
TGTGCCATCAGTGAGTCGGACAGGGCCGGCCCCTATGGCTACACCTTC
>TRBJ1-6|.|.|TRBV6-2/TRBV6-3
CASSNQGPAMGSPLHF
TGTGCCAGCAGTAACCAAGGACCGGCGATGGGATCACCCCTCCACTTT
>TRBJ2-5|many|.|TRBV29-1
CSVEGRGSQETQYF
TGCAGCGTTGAAGGGAGGGGGAGCCAAGAGACCCAGTACTTC
>TRBJ2-3|many|TRBD2|TRBV7-9
CASSPWTSGGGTDTQYF
TGTGCCAGCAGCCCGTGGACTAGCGGGGGAGGCACAGATACGCAGTATTTT
>TRBJ2-7|many|.|TRBV7-2
CASSLNSGPQYF
TGTGCCAGCAGCTTAAACAGCGGGCCCCAGTACTTC